This record looks at one TCR beta chain sequence and its context. PCR amplification relied on 60 Vbeta primers (plus 13 Jbeta primers). The protocol was immunoSEQ multiplex PCR, while the TCRdb copy is restricted to in-frame clones and leaves out a portion. Altogether approximately 100,000 clones are present, approximately 72% being singletons, with the ten largest covering around 3.5%. CDR1 SEHNR and CDR2 FQNEAQ come from the germline V gene (reference sequence). Trimming took off 1 base at V and 7 bases at J, with 16 bases between the two ends. This CDR3 contains 16 residues. The data derive from a study of cytomegalovirus exposure and HLA in healthy donors.

The J gene is TRBJ2-2, the V gene TRBV7-9; a weak D match, TRBD2 (6 bases). This TCR derives from a woman between 45 and 65 years old in good health and CMV-seronegative. The sample consisted of PBMCs. In DNA form, the CDR3 reads TGTGCCAGCAGCTTAGTCACGGGGACTCCCATCGGGGAGCTGTTTTTT. This encodes CASSLVTGTPIGELFF.